The present entry profiles one T cell receptor (beta chain) with its context. Antigen unknown. The data are from a study of regulatory T cells in long-lasting Graves disease. Study results and limitations: Authors noted too few samples as a limitation.

Described time point: newly diagnosed GD, antithyroid drugs for less than 3 months. The authors made the TCR library using RNA they extracted from PBMCs. Peripheral blood, at 8 to 9.5 milliliters, went into EDTA tubes. The CDR3 runs to 11 residues. Trimming took 5 bases from V and 10 from J, leaving 9 bases between them. Germline CDR1 and CDR2: KGHSY and FQNENV. In building TCR beta libraries, iRepertoire HTBI primers were used together with Arm-PCR of CDR3 regions. MiXCR, applied by TCRdb to the multiplex PCR reads, yields one record per CDR3 protein. The sample gives about 440,000 distinct CDR3 sequences, less than 20% of which show up once; roughly 10% is in the top ten. This same sample was also taken into another study, of T cells in Graves' hyperthyroidism and ophthalmopathy.

The chain combines TRBV16 with TRBJ1-5; no firm D call. This TCR came from a woman between 25 and 40 years old with Graves disease. The sequences come from peripheral blood mononuclear cells (PBMCs), collected at new diagnosis, from a patient treated with antithyroid drugs. CDR3 sequence reads: CASSTRPPQHF. CDR3 in DNA: TGTGCCAGCAGCACCCGTCCACCCCAGCATTTT.